This T cell receptor beta chain was found in a study of CD8+ T cells in alopecia areata. Sequencing used cDNA as its template, made by extracting RNA and reverse transcribing it. TCRdb's table, derived via immunoSEQ multiplex PCR, lists solely in-frame clones and lacks some. The sample has approximately 200,000 clones; about three fifths are singletons. Trimming stripped 1 base from V and 0 bases from J, with 8 bases between. The CDR3 consists of 14 residues. Germline lookup yields CDR1 SGHRS and CDR2 YFSETQ. Treatment of the sample: oral pan-JAK inhibitor, 5-10 mg twice daily. The TCR sequence derives from a human donor with alopecia areata. The sequencing used CD4+ T cells sorted from blood, collected at week 24, from a patient treated with tofacitinib. V is TRBV5-1 and J is TRBJ2-7; the D is unclear. The CDR3 region is CASSLQASSYEQYF. In DNA form, the CDR3 reads TGCGCCAGCAGCTTGCAGGCTAGCTCCTACGAGCAGTACTTC. Variable domain in full (rest from reference TRBV5-1 and TRBJ2-7): KAGVTQTPRYLIKTRGQQVTLSCSPISGHRSVSWYQQTPGQGLQFLFEYFSETQRNKGNFPGRFSGRQFSNSRSEMNVSTLELGDSALYLCASSLQASSYEQYFGPGTRLTVT.